In this sample, the clone carrying this T cell receptor (beta chain) turned up a few times. In germline, CDR1 is MNHNS, CDR2 SASEGT. This CDR3 has 13 amino acids. J gave up 6 bases and V 6 bases, and 8 bases lay outside the gene matches. This specimen comes from a study of T-cell reconstitution after alpha-beta-depleted transplantation in children. Unique molecular identifiers were built into the TCRbeta library. Each CDR3 protein gets one entry after TCRdb re-called the PCR reads with MiXCR. The repertoire consists of 600,000 or so distinct CDR3 sequences, with 20% to 25% occurring once and the leading ten covering about 14%.

This TCR derives from a boy in the first two years of life who had a stem cell transplant for acute myeloid leukemia, so the T cells may come from the graft donor. Specimen: PBMCs, mostly from graft donor cells, collected 360 days after TCRalphabeta/CD19-depleted stem cell transplant. The chain joins TRBV6-1 to TRBJ2-7, with 7 bases that match TRBD1. Written as DNA, the CDR3 is TGTGCCAGCAGCCCGACAGGGACCTTCGAGCAGTACTTC. The encoded protein is CASSPTGTFEQYF.